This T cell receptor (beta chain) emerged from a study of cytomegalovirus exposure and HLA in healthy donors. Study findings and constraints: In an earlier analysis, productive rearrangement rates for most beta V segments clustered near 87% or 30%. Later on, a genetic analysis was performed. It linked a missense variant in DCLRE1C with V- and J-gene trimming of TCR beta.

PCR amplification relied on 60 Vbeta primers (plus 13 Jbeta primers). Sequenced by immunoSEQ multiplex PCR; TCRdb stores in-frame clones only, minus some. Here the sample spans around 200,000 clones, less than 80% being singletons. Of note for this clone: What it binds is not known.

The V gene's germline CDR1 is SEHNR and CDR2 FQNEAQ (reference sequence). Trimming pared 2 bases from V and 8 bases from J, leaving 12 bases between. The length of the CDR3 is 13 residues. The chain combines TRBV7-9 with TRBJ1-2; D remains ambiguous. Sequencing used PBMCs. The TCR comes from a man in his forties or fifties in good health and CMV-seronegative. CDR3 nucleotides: TGTGCCAGCAGCTTATCGGCCGAGGGAGGCTACACCTTC. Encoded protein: CASSLSAEGGYTF.